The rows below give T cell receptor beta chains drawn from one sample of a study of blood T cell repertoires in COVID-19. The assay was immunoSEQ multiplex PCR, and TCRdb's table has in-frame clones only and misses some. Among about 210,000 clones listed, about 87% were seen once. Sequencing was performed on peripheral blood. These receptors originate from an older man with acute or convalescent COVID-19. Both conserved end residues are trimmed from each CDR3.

CDR3: ASGREGINTEAF
V: TRBV5-4
J: TRBJ1-1

CDR3: ASSTSGVSGNTIY
V: TRBV19
J: TRBJ1-3

CDR3: ASSLPVAWSGANVLT
V: TRBV10-1
J: TRBJ2-6

CDR3: ATSAPGQASTDTQY
V: TRBV24-1
J: TRBJ2-3

CDR3: ASSERRVLPTAGYT
V: TRBV6-1
J: TRBJ1-2

CDR3: ASSSGHLSYEQY
V: TRBV5-6
J: TRBJ2-7

CDR3: ASSLSGSVETQY
V: TRBV7-9
J: TRBJ2-5

CDR3: ASSFRVRHEQY
V: TRBV2
J: TRBJ2-7

CDR3: ASISAPSSYNEQF
V: TRBV6-5
J: TRBJ2-1

CDR3: ASRTGTSRINEQF
V: TRBV5-5
J: TRBJ2-1

CDR3: ASRKGGVGNEQF
V: TRBV6-6
J: TRBJ2-1

CDR3: ATSRDHKNGGETQY
V: TRBV15
J: TRBJ2-5

CDR3: ATSLNYEQY
V: TRBV15
J: TRBJ2-7

CDR3: ASKERSANEKLF
V: TRBV19
J: TRBJ1-4

CDR3: ASSSPTGTYEQY
V: TRBV5-1
J: TRBJ2-7

CDR3: ASSPRLAGVWETQY
V: TRBV5-1
J: TRBJ2-5

CDR3: ASRGTKSTDTQY
V: TRBV2
J: TRBJ2-3

CDR3: ASSVDRLNTGELF
V: TRBV5-1
J: TRBJ2-2

CDR3: ASSLGSSGSYNEQF
V: TRBV7-9
J: TRBJ2-1

CDR3: ASSQAGVYNEQF
V: TRBV4-3
J: TRBJ2-1

CDR3: ASSQRGGLSEQF
V: TRBV4-1
J: TRBJ2-1

CDR3: ASSQDRSGTRNLYEQY
V: TRBV3-1/TRBV3-2
J: TRBJ2-7

CDR3: ASSQVGQTNTGELF
V: TRBV3-1/TRBV3-2
J: TRBJ2-2

CDR3: ASSLEGTEAF
V: TRBV28
J: TRBJ1-1

CDR3: ASSTGPTGTGNTIY
V: TRBV5-1
J: TRBJ1-3

CDR3: ASSMIRVSGNTIY
V: TRBV19
J: TRBJ1-3

CDR3: ASRRDLRHEQF
V: TRBV7-9
J: TRBJ2-1

CDR3: ASSPPPGYGYT
V: TRBV18
J: TRBJ1-2

CDR3: ASSQGSRTNEKLF
V: TRBV3-1/TRBV3-2
J: TRBJ1-4